This T cell receptor (beta chain) appears in the sequencing data of a study of metastatic and nonmetastatic thyroid tumors. Study details: For malignant and benign thyroid patients, tumor or nodule tissue and blood were the sources whose repertoires were compared.

Overall study results and limits: In both blood and tumor samples, TCR beta diversity was reported significantly higher for malignant than benign nodules.

In the source study's methods: In papillary thyroid cancer, a distant-metastasis classifier was built using CDR3 differences across clinicopathological groups. From the PCR reads, TCRdb re-called clones with MiXCR. It is TCRdb's table, rather than the study itself, that gives the V and J calls and clone size. The sample includes 13,000 to 15,000 clones, about 28% of them seen just once. V lost 6 bases to trimming and J lost 4 bases; unmatched junction nucleotides: 4. Per germline, CDR1 SQVTM and CDR2 ANQGSEA. This CDR3 is 13 amino acids long. No patient received treatment before thyroid surgery. As concerns this clone: The antigen is undetermined. A much larger clone lies a single base off, so this may be a read error. This sample includes further DNA sequences coding for the same CDR3.

The source of this sequence is a female donor with papillary thyroid cancer or a benign thyroid nodule (not recorded which). Some clones in this sample may be carry-over from other donors' samples. This chain uses TRBV29-1 with TRBJ2-3; 10 nucleotides align to TRBD1. Source material: blood. Written as DNA, the CDR3 is TGCAGCGTCCCTGGACAGGGGGCAGATACGCAGTATTTT. This translates into CSVPGQGADTQYF.